This TCR beta chain was sequenced in a study of regulatory T cells in long-lasting Graves disease. Described time point: newly diagnosed GD, antithyroid drugs for less than 3 months. From RNA extracted from PBMCs, the TCR library was made. General study findings and limits: Persistent Graves' patients showed reduced TCR diversity versus newly diagnosed patients.

In the case of this clonotype: No antigen is known for it.

V gave up 0 bases and J gave up 8 bases; unmatched junction bases: 10. This CDR3 has 16 residues. Germline CDR1 and CDR2: SGHKS and YYEKEE (reference sequence). Construction of TCR beta libraries relied on iRepertoire HTBI primers and on Arm-PCR targeting CDR3 regions. TCRdb processed the multiplex PCR reads anew with MiXCR; each CDR3 protein has one entry. Of around 470,000 distinct CDR3 sequences in the sample, roughly 15% were seen once. These sequences were also reported in another study, on T cells in Graves' hyperthyroidism and ophthalmopathy. That study adds: Initially, a first-round RT-PCR of the TCR CDR3 employed the HTBI primer set.

This sample comprised peripheral blood mononuclear cells (PBMCs), obtained at new diagnosis, from a patient treated with antithyroid drugs. The receptor's source is a woman aged 45-59 years with Graves disease. The chain joins TRBV5-5 to TRBJ1-4; 7 positions match TRBD1. The CDR3 loop reads CASSLGPAGQMEKLFF. Here the CDR3 DNA reads TGTGCCAGCAGCTTGGGTCCAGCGGGACAGATGGAAAAACTGTTTTTT. The whole variable domain, remainder taken from reference TRBV5-5 and TRBJ1-4, is DAGVTQSPTHLIKTRGQQVTLRCSPISGHKSVSWYQQVLGQGPQFIFQYYEKEERGRGNFPDRFSARQFPNYSSELNVNALLLGDSALYLCASSLGPAGQMEKLFFGSGTQLSVL.